These 21 T cell receptor beta chains share one sample of origin, sequenced in a study of tumor and adjacent non-tumor tissue in lung cancer. The template was RNA from unsorted bulk tissue. The normal lung tissue was taken more than 3 cm from the tumor edge. A modified ARM-PCR protocol with three rounds of nested PCR amplified TCRbeta. One entry per CDR3 protein results from TCRdb running MiXCR on the multiplex PCR reads. Of 50,000 to 60,000 distinct CDR3 sequences listed, just under 75% are singletons. Sequencing was performed on distant non-tumor lung tissue. The receptors come from a woman in her sixties or seventies with non-small cell lung cancer.

The rearrangement uses TRBV29-1 and TRBJ2-7; possibly TRBD1 for D (6 bases). In germline, CDR1 is SQVTM, CDR2 ANQGSEA. The CDR3 sequence is 14 residues long. V lost 7 bases and J lost 2, with 18 bases in between. The CDR3 reads CSAADAGDAYEQYF. In DNA, the CDR3 is TGCAGCGCTGCCGATGCAGGGGACGCCTACGAGCAGTACTTC.

This clonotype showed up just once. At one of its ends the junction is not consistent with the germline gene, which may arise from a read error. The chain combines TRBV11-3 with TRBJ2-5, with 8 bases fitting TRBD1. Germline values: CDR1 SGHNT, CDR2 YENEEA. This CDR3 has 16 amino acids. The CDR3: CTSSRDRGGPQETQYF. The CDR3, as DNA: TGTACCAGCAGCCGAGACAGGGGCGGCCCCCAAGAGACCCAGTACTTC.

About this clonotype: One end of the junction varies from germline; a read error may be responsible. The chain employs TRBV6-2 or TRBV6-3 and TRBJ1-1; TRBD1 is a possible D gene (5 bases). The CDR3 consists of 17 residues. Germline V CDR1 and CDR2: MNHEY, SVGEGT. The CDR3 protein is CTSRRPHVGGLNTKAFF. As DNA, the CDR3 is TGTACCAGCAGGCGCCCACACGTTGGGGGTTTGAACACTAAAGCTTTCTTT.

With regard to this clonotype: At one end, the junction sequence differs from germline, possibly due to a read error. Written as DNA, the CDR3 is TGTGCCGGCGTCCAGACAAGGGGCTCCCATAATTCACCCCTCCACTTT. As protein: CAGVQTRGSHNSPLHF. This chain connects TRBV6-5 to TRBJ1-6; possibly TRBD1 for D (5 bases). Germline V gives CDR1 MNHEY, CDR2 SVGAGI. The CDR3 sequence is 16 residues long.

The rearrangement uses TRBV28 and TRBJ1-2; D gene ambiguous. The CDR3 has 12 amino acids. Trimming left V 6 bases short and J 9 bases short, with 14 bases between. CDR1 and CDR2 from the germline V gene are MDHEN and SYDVKM. DNA of the CDR3: TGTGCCAGCAGACTCGGTAGGAGGAGCTACACCTTC. Its protein product is CASRLGRRSYTF.

The count of this clonotype is one. Lacking the conserved final phenylalanine or tryptophan, this CDR3 likely reflects a read error. V gene TRBV11-3 combines with J gene TRBJ2-7; the D gene is possibly TRBD2 (6 bases). Germline V lookup: CDR1 SGHNT, CDR2 YENEEA. This CDR3 spans 11 amino acids. This CDR3 reads CASSLGTRQYL. The CDR3 DNA is TGTGCTAGCAGCTTAGGGACTCGACAGTACTTA.

This clonotype rates as medium-sized. The rearrangement uses TRBV11-3 and TRBJ1-4; 11 bases are a match to TRBD1. In germline, CDR1 is SGHNT, CDR2 YENEEA. The CDR3 has 14 amino acids. V lost 4 bases to trimming and J lost 8 bases; unmatched junction nucleotides: 3. This CDR3 is CASSSDRGREKLFF. DNA of the CDR3: TGTGCCAGCAGCTCGGACAGGGGGCGAGAAAAACTGTTTTTT.

This clonotype occurred a few times. The chain is built from TRBV11-2 and TRBJ2-1; 9 bases fit TRBD1. The germline gives CDR1 SGHAT, CDR2 FQNNGV. The CDR3 extends over 16 amino acids. J lost 4 bases, V lost 5 bases, and 9 bases had no gene match. Here the CDR3 reads CASSDQSGTGYNEQFF. CDR3 bases: TGTGCCAGCAGCGACCAGTCCGGGACAGGGTACAATGAGCAGTTCTTC.

A word on this clonotype: A read error may produce the germline difference seen at one junction end. This chain uses TRBV28 with TRBJ2-4; a weak D match, TRBD2 (7 bases). The germline V gene encodes CDR1 MDHEN and CDR2 SYDVKM. The CDR3 spans 13 residues. CDR3 nucleotide sequence: TGTGCCAGCAGTTTCGGGGAGGGGGACATTCAGTTTTTC. Translating it yields CASSFGEGDIQFF.

On this clonotype itself: At one end the junction does not follow the germline gene, possibly because of a read error. This chain links TRBV29-1 with TRBJ2-1, with a weak D call TRBD1 (6 bases). The CDR3 is made up of 12 amino acids. Germline-derived CDR1 and CDR2 are SQVTM and ANQGSEA. In DNA form, the CDR3 reads TGCAGCCTTGGCAACAGGGCGGGTGAGCTGTTCTTC. Translating gives CSLGNRAGELFF.

This clonotype was detected only once. The conserved final phenylalanine or tryptophan is absent from the CDR3, which likely points to a read error. The chain uses TRBV6-5 and TRBJ2-7; no firm D call. Germline V gene lookup returns CDR1 MNHEY and CDR2 SVGAGI. There are 12 residues in the CDR3. In DNA, the CDR3 is TGTGCCAGCAATTACGAGTATTACGAGCAGTACTTG. Translation gives CASNYEYYEQYL.

At least ten counts were recorded for this clonotype. The chain links TRBV7-8 to TRBJ2-6; unclear D gene. The germline gives CDR1 SGHVS, CDR2 FQNEAQ. This CDR3 region has 16 residues. Trimming cost V 5 bases and J 3 bases, with 14 bases left between them. The CDR3 DNA sequence: TGTGCCAGCAGCCCGCGACCCTCCCATGGGGCCAACGTCCTGACTTTC. It translates to CASSPRPSHGANVLTF.

Remarks on this clonotype: Because it lacks the conserved phenylalanine or tryptophan at the end, this CDR3 is likely a read error. This chain uses TRBV29-1 with TRBJ1-2; tentative D call: TRBD1 (6 bases). Per the germline V gene, CDR1 is SQVTM and CDR2 is ANQGSEA. V was shortened by 5 bases and J by 8 bases, with 15 bases between the two germline ends. CDR3 length: 12 residues. CDR3 sequence: CSVFGGAYGYTS. The CDR3 DNA reads TGCAGCGTTTTTGGGGGCGCGTACGGCTACACCTCC.

In its sample, this clonotype was seen once. This clone may be a read error of a much larger clone one base away. The chain couples TRBV11-2 to TRBJ2-7; 12 bases align to TRBD1. The germline V gene has CDR1 SGHAT and CDR2 FQNNGV. V lost 1 base and J lost 9; bases outside the gene matches: 7. The CDR3 is made up of 15 amino acids. CDR3 nucleotides: TGTGCCAGCAGCTTAGCTGTGGGACAGGGGGCGTCGCAGTACTTC. Translating gives CASSLAVGQGASQYF.

V usage is TRBV12-3 or TRBV12-4 and J usage is TRBJ1-1; the match to TRBD1 covers 11 bases. The CDR3 totals 17 residues. V gave up 3 bases and J gave up 9 bases; unmatched junction bases: 15. In DNA form, the CDR3 reads TGTGCCAGCAGTTTTCCTGGCTTGGACAGGGGGCGAACTCAAGCTTTCTTT. The encoded protein is CASSFPGLDRGRTQAFF.

Points on this clonotype: The junction shows a germline mismatch at one end, possibly a read error. The rearrangement uses TRBV4-3 and TRBJ2-3; 8 positions agree with TRBD2. Germline V gene data show CDR1 as LGHNA and CDR2 as YSLEER. The CDR3 has 15 amino acids. The CDR3 reads CASSQGSSGADTQYF. The CDR3 DNA sequence: TGTGCCAGTAGCCAAGGGAGTAGCGGGGCAGATACGCAGTATTTT.

This sequence joins TRBV10-3 and TRBJ2-3; 10 positions agree with TRBD1. The germline gives CDR1 ENHRY, CDR2 SYGVKD. The CDR3 is made up of 16 amino acids. V was pared by 0 bases and J by 4 bases, with 4 bases of the junction left unmatched. The CDR3 DNA reads TGTGCCATCAGTGAGTCTCCCGGACAGGGGGCAGATACGCAGTATTTT. This sequence encodes CAISESPGQGADTQYF.

On this clonotype: One end of the junction varies from germline; a read error may be responsible. This rearrangement joins TRBV12-3 or TRBV12-4 to TRBJ2-5; D is possibly TRBD1 (5 bases). The CDR3 spans 14 residues. CDR3 sequence: CASSIRQGEQAQYF. As DNA, the CDR3 is TGCGCCAGCAGTATACGGCAGGGCGAACAGGCCCAGTACTTC.

This clonotype was detected only once. An end of the junction does not agree with germline; a read error may underlie this. The chain uses TRBV6-5 and TRBJ2-6; perhaps TRBD1 as D (7 bases). Germline loops: CDR1 MNHEY, CDR2 SVGAGI. This CDR3 region has 16 residues. For the CDR3, the DNA is TGTACCAGCAGTCGACAGGGAGGAAGGGGGGCCGACGTCCTGACTTTC. Amino acids: CTSSRQGGRGADVLTF.

Concerning this clonotype: A junction end diverges from the germline sequence, so it may reflect a read error. The rearrangement joins TRBV6-1 to TRBJ2-2; D is unresolved. The CDR3 covers 13 residues. Germline-derived CDR1 and CDR2 are MNHNS and SASEGT. The CDR3: CVSNGRNIGELFF. In nucleotides, the CDR3 is TGTGTCAGCAACGGACGCAACATCGGGGAGCTGTTTTTT.

The V and J genes are TRBV4-3 and TRBJ2-2, with 8 nucleotides matching TRBD2. Germline assignment: CDR1 LGHNA and CDR2 YSLEER. With 1 base clipped from V and 4 bases from J, the junction kept 8 bases outside the gene matches. The CDR3 contains 17 residues. CDR3 loop: CASSQATSGVSTGELFF. CDR3 sequence (DNA): TGCGCCAGCAGCCAAGCTACTAGCGGAGTGAGCACCGGGGAGCTGTTTTTT.